Sequencing of this TCR beta chain was carried out in a study of cytomegalovirus exposure and HLA in healthy donors. The CDR3 totals 15 residues. CDR1 and CDR2 from the germline V gene are SGHTA and FQGNSA. Deletions cut 5 bases from V and 0 bases from J, with 11 bases between. Researchers ran the PCR with 60 Vbeta and 13 Jbeta primers. The assay was immunoSEQ multiplex PCR, and TCRdb's table has in-frame clones only and misses some. The data contain some 150,000 clones, approximately 85% of them singletons. The sequenced sample was PBMCs. The clonotype originates from a woman in her fifties or sixties in good health and CMV-seropositive. This chain connects TRBV7-2 to TRBJ1-3, with D unclear. This chain's CDR3 is CASSPRSGSGNTIYF. The CDR3 nucleotides are TGTGCCAGCAGCCCACGGTCGGGCTCTGGAAACACCATATATTTT.